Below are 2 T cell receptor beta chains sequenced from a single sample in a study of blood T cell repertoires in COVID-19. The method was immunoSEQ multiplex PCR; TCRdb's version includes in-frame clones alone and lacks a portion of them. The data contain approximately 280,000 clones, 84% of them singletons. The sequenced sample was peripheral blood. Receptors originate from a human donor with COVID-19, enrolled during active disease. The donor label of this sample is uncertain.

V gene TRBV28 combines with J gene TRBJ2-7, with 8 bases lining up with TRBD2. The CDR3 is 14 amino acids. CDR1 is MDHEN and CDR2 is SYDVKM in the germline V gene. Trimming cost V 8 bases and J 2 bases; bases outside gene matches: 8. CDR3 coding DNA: TGTGCCAGCCGTCGCGGGAGGCCGACCTACGAGCAGTACTTC. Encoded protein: CASRRGRPTYEQYF.

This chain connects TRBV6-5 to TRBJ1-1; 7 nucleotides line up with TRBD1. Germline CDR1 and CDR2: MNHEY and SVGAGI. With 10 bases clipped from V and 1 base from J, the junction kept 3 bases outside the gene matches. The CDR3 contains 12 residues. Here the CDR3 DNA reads TGTGCCACCCGGACAGGGAACACTGAAGCTTTCTTT. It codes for CATRTGNTEAFF.